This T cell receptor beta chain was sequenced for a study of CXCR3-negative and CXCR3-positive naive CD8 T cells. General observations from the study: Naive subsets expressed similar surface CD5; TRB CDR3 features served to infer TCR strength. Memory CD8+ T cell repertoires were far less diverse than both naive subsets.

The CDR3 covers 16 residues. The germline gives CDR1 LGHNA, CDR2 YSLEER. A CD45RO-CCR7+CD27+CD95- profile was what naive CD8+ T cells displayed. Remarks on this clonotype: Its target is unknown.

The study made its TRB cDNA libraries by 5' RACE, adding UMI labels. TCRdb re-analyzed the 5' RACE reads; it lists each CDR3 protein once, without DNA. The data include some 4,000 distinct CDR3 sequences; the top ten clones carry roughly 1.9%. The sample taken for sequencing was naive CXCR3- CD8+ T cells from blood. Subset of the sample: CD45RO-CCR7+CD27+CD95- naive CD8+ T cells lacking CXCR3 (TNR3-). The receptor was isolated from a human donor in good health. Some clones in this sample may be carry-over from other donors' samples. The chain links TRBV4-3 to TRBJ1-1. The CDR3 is CASSQAAVLMNTEAFF.